Below, 7 T cell receptor beta chains from the same sample are listed, as sequenced in a study of shared clonotypes between healthy human individuals. Sequenced by immunoSEQ multiplex PCR; TCRdb stores in-frame clones only, minus some. This sample has millions of clones, with 95% found just once. Sequenced: naive CD4+ T cells sorted from blood. The subset here: CD45RA+ positively selected. Receptors originate from a man younger than 35 in good health.

The rearrangement joins TRBV4-1 to TRBJ2-3; D is perhaps TRBD1 (5 bases). The CDR3 contains 16 residues. Trimming removed 0 bases from V and 1 base from J, with 11 bases in between. CDR1 and CDR2 (germline): MGHRA, YSYEKL. This chain's CDR3 is CASSQDAARGTDTQYF. The CDR3 DNA is TGCGCCAGCAGCCAAGACGCGGCCAGGGGCACAGATACGCAGTATTTT.

The gene calls are TRBV6-5 and TRBJ1-3; D unclear. Looked up from germline, CDR1 is MNHEY and CDR2 is SVGAGI. The CDR3 is made up of 14 amino acids. The germline V and J ends were trimmed by 2 bases and 4 bases, with 9 bases remaining between them. This chain's CDR3 is CASSYAGMGNTIYF. CDR3 nucleotide sequence: TGTGCCAGCAGTTACGCGGGAATGGGAAACACCATATATTTT.

The gene calls are TRBV5-6 and TRBJ2-3; TRBD2 aligns across 8 bases. The CDR3 sequence is 17 residues long. Trimming at V came to 0 bases and at J to 0 bases, leaving 6 bases not matched to a gene. The germline V gene has CDR1 SGHDT and CDR2 YYEEEE. Here the CDR3 reads CASSLALAGTSTDTQYF. As DNA, the CDR3 is TGTGCCAGCAGCTTGGCTCTAGCGGGTACTAGCACAGATACGCAGTATTTT.

CDR3 DNA: TGTGCCAGCAGCTTAGATGTGGTGAGCTCCTATAATTCACCCCTCCACTTT. This encodes CASSLDVVSSYNSPLHF. The chain links TRBV7-2 to TRBJ1-6; D is unclear. This CDR3 spans 17 amino acids. Germline CDR1 and CDR2: SGHTA and FQGNSA. V shed 1 base and J shed 0 bases, with 10 bases lying between them. Complete variable domain (other parts from reference TRBV7-2 and TRBJ1-6): GAGVSQSPSNKVTEKGKDVELRCDPISGHTALYWYRQSLGQGLEFLIYFQGNSAPDKSGLPSDRFSAERTGGSVSTLTIQRTQQEDSAVYLCASSLDVVSSYNSPLHFGNGTRLTVT.

The DNA of the CDR3 is TGTGCCAGCGCAATTCCGAATAGCCACGAGCAGTACTTC. As protein: CASAIPNSHEQYF. V and J are TRBV18 and TRBJ2-7; no firm D call. Germline lookup yields CDR1 KGHSH and CDR2 LQKENI. V dropped 8 bases and J dropped 5 bases, with 16 bases sitting between them. This CDR3 has 13 residues.

The chain couples TRBV4-1 to TRBJ1-4, with D perhaps matching TRBD1 (6 bases). The germline V gene has CDR1 MGHRA and CDR2 YSYEKL. Trimming left V 4 bases short and J 8 bases short, with 17 bases between. This CDR3 comprises 15 residues. The CDR3 DNA reads as TGCGCCAGCAGCCTACCTGACAGGAGAGGCGAAAAACTGTTTTTT. It encodes CASSLPDRRGEKLFF.

This rearrangement joins TRBV27 to TRBJ2-7; 8 bases agree with TRBD1. V lost 5 bases, J lost 3 bases, and 6 bases stayed unmatched. Germline assignment: CDR1 MNHEY and CDR2 SMNVEV (reference sequence). CDR3 length equals 14 residues. This CDR3 is CASSPRDRHYEQYF. The CDR3 DNA reads as TGTGCCAGCAGTCCCCGGGACAGGCACTACGAGCAGTACTTC.